This is a list of T cell receptor beta chains from one sample in a study of vaccination and CD4 T cells after COVID-19. Their target antigens are unknown. TCRdb recomputed calls from the PCR reads with MiXCR, one row per CDR3 protein. In the table there are some 7,700 distinct CDR3 sequences, around a fifth of which are singletons. The sequences come from CD4+ T cells from blood, cultured in vitro, collected after SARS-CoV-2 vaccination. These receptors originate from a human donor who had recovered from COVID-19. The CDR3 runs from the conserved cysteine through the conserved F or W. A D gene is named only where the DNA matches it firmly. Where a row states a size, it is once, few, many or the class of an expanded clone; other rows omit it.

clone size	D gene	J gene	V gene	CDR3 protein	CDR3 DNA
many	NA	TRBJ2-5	TRBV20-1	CSAAPGAGQKTQYF	TGCAGTGCCGCGCCGGGGGCGGGCCAGAAGACCCAGTACTTC
few	TRBD1	TRBJ2-3	TRBV20-1	CSAHFPGQGRPDTQYF	TGCAGTGCTCATTTCCCGGGACAGGGGAGGCCAGATACGCAGTATTTT
few	NA	TRBJ1-3	TRBV7-2	CASRQSSGNTIYF	TGTGCCAGCAGACAGAGCTCTGGAAACACCATATATTTT
medium-sized	NA	TRBJ1-6	TRBV28	CASGDPLHF	TGTGCCAGCGGGGACCCCCTCCACTTT
medium-sized	NA	TRBJ2-1	TRBV28	CASSSGSSPNEQFF	TGTGCCAGCAGTTCAGGGTCGTCCCCCAATGAGCAGTTCTTC
few	NA	TRBJ1-1	TRBV28	CASSLRWGGTEAFF	TGTGCCAGCAGTTTAAGATGGGGCGGGACTGAAGCTTTCTTT
medium-sized	TRBD1	TRBJ2-3	TRBV6-1	CASSPTGSGTQYF	TGTGCCAGCAGTCCGACAGGGTCTGGTACGCAGTATTTT
medium-sized	NA	TRBJ2-5	TRBV5-6	CASSFSGVEYF	TGTGCCAGCAGCTTTTCAGGGGTGGAGTACTTC
medium-sized	TRBD1	TRBJ2-1	TRBV6-1	CASTAGGASYNEQFF	TGTGCCAGCACCGCAGGGGGCGCATCCTACAATGAGCAGTTCTTC
few	TRBD1	TRBJ2-2	TRBV19	CASRTGVVTGELFF	TGTGCCAGTAGGACAGGGGTGGTCACCGGGGAGCTGTTTTTT
few	NA	TRBJ1-3	TRBV7-2	CASSLGYSGNTIYF	TGTGCCAGCAGCTTAGGTTACTCTGGAAACACCATATATTTT
NA	TRBD2	TRBJ2-3	TRBV4-3	CASSQESGTSGRDTQYF	TGCGCCAGCAGCCAAGAGTCCGGGACTAGCGGGAGAGATACGCAGTATTTT
medium-sized	TRBD1	TRBJ1-2	TRBV6-1	CASSKTGGTGYTF	TGTGCCAGCAGTAAGACAGGGGGCACCGGCTACACCTTC
NA	NA	TRBJ1-5	TRBV24-1	CATSGTGSNQPQHF	TGTGCCACCTCCGGCACAGGGTCTAATCAGCCCCAGCATTTT
NA	TRBD2	TRBJ2-1	TRBV4-1	CASSPGTGRGISNEQFF	TGCGCCAGCAGCCCAGGGACCGGGAGGGGGATAAGCAATGAGCAGTTCTTC
medium-sized	NA	TRBJ2-5	TRBV4-2	CASSQDYNSETQYF	TGTGCCAGCAGCCAAGATTATAATTCCGAGACCCAGTACTTC
medium-sized	TRBD1	TRBJ2-5	TRBV6-2/TRBV6-3	CASTLRGTGLETQYF	TGTGCCAGCACCTTACGGGGGACAGGGCTGGAGACCCAGTACTTC
NA	TRBD1	TRBJ2-3	TRBV6-5	CASSYAQGARGDTQYF	TGTGCCAGCAGTTACGCGCAGGGGGCGCGAGGAGATACGCAGTATTTT
NA	NA	TRBJ2-1	TRBV27	CASSLTRRPYNEQFF	TGTGCCAGCAGTTTAACTAGACGTCCCTACAATGAGCAGTTCTTC
medium-sized	NA	TRBJ2-5	TRBV6-1	CASRERTPETQYF	TGTGCCAGCAGGGAAAGGACACCGGAGACCCAGTACTTC
NA	NA	TRBJ2-3	TRBV5-1	CASSLQDTQYF	TGCGCCAGCAGCTTACAAGATACGCAGTATTTT
NA	TRBD2	TRBJ2-1	TRBV24-1	CATSDLQEGTSGGAEQFF	TGTGCCACCAGTGATTTACAGGAGGGGACTAGCGGGGGGGCTGAGCAGTTCTTC
many	TRBD2	TRBJ2-5	TRBV20-1	CSATDSGGKETQYF	TGCAGTGCCACTGATAGCGGGGGAAAAGAGACCCAGTACTTC
few	NA	TRBJ2-3	TRBV7-2	CASSPGLTGTQYF	TGTGCCAGCAGCCCTGGGCTGACAGGTACGCAGTATTTT
NA	TRBD1	TRBJ1-6	TRBV12-3/TRBV12-4	CASSTPDRENSPLHF	TGTGCCAGCAGTACGCCTGACAGGGAGAATTCACCCCTCCACTTT
NA	NA	TRBJ2-1	TRBV2	CASSVIIEGEQFF	TGTGCCAGCAGTGTGATCATCGAGGGTGAGCAGTTCTTC
medium-sized	TRBD2	TRBJ2-5	TRBV7-2	CASSRGLAGGETQYF	TGTGCCAGCAGCAGGGGACTAGCGGGAGGCGAGACCCAGTACTTC
many	NA	TRBJ1-6	TRBV6-7	CATRIGVQSPLHF	TGTGCCACCCGGATTGGGGTGCAATCACCCCTCCACTTT
once	TRBD2	TRBJ2-2	TRBV4-3	CASSRAPPRTSGNVGELFF	TGCGCCAGCAGCCGAGCCCCTCCAAGGACTAGCGGGAATGTCGGGGAGCTGTTTTTT
many	NA	TRBJ1-2	TRBV11-2	CASSLRGAKGYTF	TGTGCCAGCAGCTTACGGGGGGCGAAAGGCTACACCTTC